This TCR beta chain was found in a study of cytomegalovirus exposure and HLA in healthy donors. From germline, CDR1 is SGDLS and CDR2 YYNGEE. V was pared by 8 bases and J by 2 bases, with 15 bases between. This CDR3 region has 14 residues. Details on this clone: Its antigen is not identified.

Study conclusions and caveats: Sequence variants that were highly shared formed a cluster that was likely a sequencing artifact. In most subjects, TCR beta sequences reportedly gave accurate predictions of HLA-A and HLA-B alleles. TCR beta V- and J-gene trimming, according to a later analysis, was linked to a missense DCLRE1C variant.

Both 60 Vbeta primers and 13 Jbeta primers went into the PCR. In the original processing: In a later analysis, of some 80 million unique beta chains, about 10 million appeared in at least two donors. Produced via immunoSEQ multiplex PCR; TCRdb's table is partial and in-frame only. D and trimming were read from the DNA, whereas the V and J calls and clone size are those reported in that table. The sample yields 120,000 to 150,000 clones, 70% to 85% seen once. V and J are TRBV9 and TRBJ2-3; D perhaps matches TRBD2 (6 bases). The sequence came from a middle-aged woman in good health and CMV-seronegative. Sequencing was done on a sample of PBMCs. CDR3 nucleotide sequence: TGTGCCAGTAGCAGAGCGGGCTCCACAGATACGCAGTATTTT. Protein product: CASSRAGSTDTQYF.